This T cell receptor beta chain was observed in a study of Graves' ophthalmopathy and Graves' hyperthyroidism. About this clonotype: The antigen is not known.

None of the included patients had other autoimmune diseases, uncontrolled infections, pregnancy or lactation, as these led to exclusion. Orbital computed tomography, thyroid ultrasound, TRAb, serum thyroxine and clinical symptoms formed the basis of diagnosis. For repertoire sequencing, the TCR beta CDR3 regions were amplified from RNA transcripts. Investigators did first-round RT-PCR with HTBI primers, then second-round multiplex PCR. TCRdb called the multiplex PCR reads again in MiXCR, with one record for every CDR3 protein. Altogether roughly 1.1 million distinct CDR3 sequences are present, 35% to 40% being singletons, with the ten largest covering 11%. V was shortened by 4 bases and J by 3 bases, with 10 bases between the two germline ends. Germline values: CDR1 ENHRY, CDR2 SYGVKD. The CDR3 contains 15 residues. Study observations and caveats: In blood, most expanded thyroid clonotypes above 0.001 frequency were also detected.

The sample was peripheral blood or thyroid tissue (not recorded which). This TCR was recovered from an adult man with Graves' hyperthyroidism. The rearrangement joins TRBV10-3 to TRBJ1-6; possibly TRBD1 for D (5 bases). In DNA, the CDR3 is TGTGCCATCAGTGGTCGACAGATCTATAATTCACCCCTCCACTTT. It specifies CAISGRQIYNSPLHF.